A single T cell receptor beta chain is shown here with its context. Its target is unknown. This entry belongs to a study of cytomegalovirus exposure and HLA in healthy donors. Study-wide findings and caveats: For most TCR beta V segments, an earlier analysis put the productive rate at about 87% or about 30% of the time. Accurate HLA-A and HLA-B prediction from TCR beta sequences was reported for most subjects. HLA alleles showed associations with 16,951 TCR beta sequences in a later analysis, at a 0.05 false discovery rate.

It was with 60 Vbeta and 13 Jbeta primers that the PCR ran. Profiled with immunoSEQ multiplex PCR; TCRdb holds only in-frame clones, not every one. The repertoire holds fewer than 130,000 clones, with 65% to 80% as singletons. The germline gives CDR1 SGHRS, CDR2 YFSETQ. CDR3 length: 22 amino acids. V was pared by 4 bases and J by 7 bases, with 32 bases of the junction left unmatched. The clonotype was recovered from a female donor in good health and CMV-seropositive. Sequenced sample: PBMCs. The gene calls are TRBV5-1 and TRBJ2-5; TRBD2 matches at 9 bases. Here the CDR3 reads CASSVSSGDGTSPGPRFGTQYF. The CDR3 coding sequence is TGCGCCAGCAGCGTTAGTAGCGGGGATGGGACTAGCCCCGGCCCGAGGTTTGGGACCCAGTACTTC.